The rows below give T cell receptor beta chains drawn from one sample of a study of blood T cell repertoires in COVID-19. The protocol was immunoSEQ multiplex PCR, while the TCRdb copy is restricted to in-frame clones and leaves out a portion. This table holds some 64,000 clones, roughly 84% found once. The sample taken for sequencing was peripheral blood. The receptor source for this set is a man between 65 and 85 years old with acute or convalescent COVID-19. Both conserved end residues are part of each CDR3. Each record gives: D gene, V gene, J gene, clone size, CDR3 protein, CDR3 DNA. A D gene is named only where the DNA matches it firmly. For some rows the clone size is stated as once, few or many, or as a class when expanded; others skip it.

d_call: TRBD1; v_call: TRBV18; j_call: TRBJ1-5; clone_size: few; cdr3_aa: CASSPTYGQGNQPQHF; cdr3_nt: TGTGCCAGCTCACCAACCTACGGACAGGGCAATCAGCCCCAGCATTTT
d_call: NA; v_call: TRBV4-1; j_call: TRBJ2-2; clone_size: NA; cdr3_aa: CASSQTGLLPPPGELFF; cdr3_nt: TGCGCCAGCAGCCAGACAGGACTCCTTCCACCCCCCGGGGAGCTGTTTTTT
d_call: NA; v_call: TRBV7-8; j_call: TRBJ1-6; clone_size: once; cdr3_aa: CASRTTLANSPLHF; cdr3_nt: TGTGCCAGCAGGACAACACTCGCCAATTCACCCCTCCACTTT
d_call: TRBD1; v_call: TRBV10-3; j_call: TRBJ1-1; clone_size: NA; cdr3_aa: CAIRRDRGRENTEAFF; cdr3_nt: TGTGCCATCAGGAGGGACAGGGGTCGGGAGAACACTGAAGCTTTCTTT
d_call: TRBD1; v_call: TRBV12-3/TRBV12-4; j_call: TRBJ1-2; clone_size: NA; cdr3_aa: CASSLGQGYGYTF; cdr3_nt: TGTGCCAGCAGTTTAGGACAGGGCTATGGCTACACCTTC
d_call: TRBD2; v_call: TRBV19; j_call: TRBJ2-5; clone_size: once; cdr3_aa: CASSPGGAEWGETQYF; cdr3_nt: TGTGCCAGTAGTCCGGGAGGAGCTGAATGGGGGGAGACCCAGTACTTC
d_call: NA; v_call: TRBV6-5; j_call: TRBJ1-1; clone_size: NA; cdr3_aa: CASRLGGENTEAFF; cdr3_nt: TGTGCCAGCAGATTAGGGGGAGAGAACACTGAAGCTTTCTTT
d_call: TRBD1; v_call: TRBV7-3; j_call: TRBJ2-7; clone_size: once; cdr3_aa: CASSKGQFYEQYF; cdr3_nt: TGTGCCAGCAGCAAGGGACAGTTCTACGAGCAGTACTTC
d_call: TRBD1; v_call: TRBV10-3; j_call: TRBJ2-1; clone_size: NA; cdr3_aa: CAISVTGGINEQFF; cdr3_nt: TGTGCCATCAGTGTGACAGGGGGAATCAATGAGCAGTTCTTC
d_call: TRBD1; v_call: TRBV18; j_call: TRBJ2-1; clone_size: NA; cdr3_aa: CASSPQRPGQGGDEQFF; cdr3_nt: TGTGCCAGCTCACCACAACGGCCGGGACAGGGGGGCGATGAGCAGTTCTTC
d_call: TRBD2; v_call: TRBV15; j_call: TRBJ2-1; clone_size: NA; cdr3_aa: CATSPPGGTSGRRTYNEQFF; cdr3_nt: TGTGCCACCAGCCCACCCGGGGGGACTAGCGGGCGACGAACCTACAATGAGCAGTTCTTC
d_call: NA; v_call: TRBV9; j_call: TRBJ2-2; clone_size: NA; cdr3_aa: CASSVRVTANTGELFF; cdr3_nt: TGTGCCAGCAGCGTCCGCGTAACCGCGAACACCGGGGAGCTGTTTTTT
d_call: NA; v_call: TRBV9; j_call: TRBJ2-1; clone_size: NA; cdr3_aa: CASSAGVDRDSEQFF; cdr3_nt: TGTGCCAGCAGCGCGGGAGTAGACAGGGACAGTGAGCAGTTCTTC
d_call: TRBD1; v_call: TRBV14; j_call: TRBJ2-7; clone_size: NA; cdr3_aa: CASSRPDRQGVTYEQYF; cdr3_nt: TGTGCCAGCAGCCGTCCCGACCGACAGGGGGTTACCTACGAGCAGTACTTC
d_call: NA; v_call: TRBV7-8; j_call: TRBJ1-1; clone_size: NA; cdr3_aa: CASSLALGGGTEAFF; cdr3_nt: TGTGCCAGCAGCTTAGCGCTAGGGGGTGGCACTGAAGCTTTCTTT
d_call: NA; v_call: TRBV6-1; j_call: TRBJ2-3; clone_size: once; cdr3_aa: CASSDRPNTQYF; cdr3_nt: TGTGCCAGCAGTGACAGGCCAAATACGCAGTATTTT
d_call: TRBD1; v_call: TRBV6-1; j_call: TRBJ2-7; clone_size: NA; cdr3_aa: CASSAPSTGGLLGQYF; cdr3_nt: TGTGCCAGCAGTGCCCCCTCGACAGGGGGCCTATTGGGGCAGTACTTC
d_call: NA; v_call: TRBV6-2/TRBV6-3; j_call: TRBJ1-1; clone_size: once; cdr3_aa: CASSYSRQENTEAFF; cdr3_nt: TGTGCCAGCAGTTATTCGAGACAAGAGAACACTGAAGCTTTCTTT
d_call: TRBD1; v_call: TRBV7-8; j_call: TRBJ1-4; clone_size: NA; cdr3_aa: CASSYLEGQGRVKLFF; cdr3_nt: TGTGCCAGCAGCTACCTAGAGGGACAGGGGAGGGTAAAACTGTTTTTT
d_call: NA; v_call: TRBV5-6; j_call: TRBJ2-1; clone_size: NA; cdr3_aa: CASSRQGGRNEQFF; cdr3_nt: TGTGCCAGCAGCCGTCAGGGGGGCCGGAATGAGCAGTTCTTC
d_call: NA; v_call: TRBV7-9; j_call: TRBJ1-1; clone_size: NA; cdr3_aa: CASSIRAGKGTEAFF; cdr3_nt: TGTGCCAGCAGCATAAGGGCAGGGAAAGGCACTGAAGCTTTCTTT
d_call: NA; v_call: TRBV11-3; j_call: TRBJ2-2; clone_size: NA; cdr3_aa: CASSLRGTNTGELFF; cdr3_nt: TGTGCCAGCAGCTTAAGGGGGACGAACACCGGGGAGCTGTTTTTT
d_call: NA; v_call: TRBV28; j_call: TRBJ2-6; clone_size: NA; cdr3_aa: CASRTVTVSGANVLTF; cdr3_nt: TGTGCCAGCAGGACTGTGACGGTCTCTGGGGCCAACGTCCTGACTTTC
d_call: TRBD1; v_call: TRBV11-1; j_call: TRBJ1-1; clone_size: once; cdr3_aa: CASSRTRTGRVSEAFF; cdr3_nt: TGTGCCAGCAGCCGCACCAGGACAGGGCGAGTATCTGAAGCTTTCTTT
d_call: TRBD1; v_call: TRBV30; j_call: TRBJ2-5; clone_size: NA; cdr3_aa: CAWRGGTGGHETQYF; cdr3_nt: TGTGCCTGGAGAGGGGGGACAGGGGGCCACGAGACCCAGTACTTC
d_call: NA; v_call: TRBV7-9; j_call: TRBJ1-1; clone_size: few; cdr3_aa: CASSVLTGNTEAFF; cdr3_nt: TGTGCCAGCAGCGTACTTACGGGAAACACTGAAGCTTTCTTT
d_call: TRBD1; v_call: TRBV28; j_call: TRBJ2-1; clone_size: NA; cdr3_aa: CASRGTGGAKKEQFF; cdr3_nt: TGTGCCAGCAGGGGAACAGGGGGCGCGAAAAAGGAGCAGTTCTTC
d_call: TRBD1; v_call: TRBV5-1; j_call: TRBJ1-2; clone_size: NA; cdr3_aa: CASSFGTATNYGYTF; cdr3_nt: TGCGCCAGCAGCTTTGGGACAGCCACTAACTATGGCTACACCTTC
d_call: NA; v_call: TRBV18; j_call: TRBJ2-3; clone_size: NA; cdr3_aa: CASSPRGREGSTDTQYF; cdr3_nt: TGTGCCAGCTCACCAAGAGGCCGGGAAGGGAGCACAGATACGCAGTATTTT
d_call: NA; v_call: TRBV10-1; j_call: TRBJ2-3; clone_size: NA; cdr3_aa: CASLGQSTDTQYF; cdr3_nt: TGCGCCAGCCTTGGACAGTCCACAGATACGCAGTATTTT
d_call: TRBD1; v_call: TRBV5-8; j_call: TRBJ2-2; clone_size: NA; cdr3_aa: CASSLGQGLTGELFF; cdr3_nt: TGTGCCAGCAGCTTAGGACAGGGGCTCACCGGGGAGCTGTTTTTT
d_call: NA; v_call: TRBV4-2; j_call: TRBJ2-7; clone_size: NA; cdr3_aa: CASSQDKRTVFYEQYF; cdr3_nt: TGTGCCAGCAGCCAAGATAAGAGGACAGTTTTTTACGAGCAGTACTTC
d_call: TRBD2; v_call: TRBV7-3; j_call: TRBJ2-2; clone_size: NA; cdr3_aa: CASRKASGIATGELFF; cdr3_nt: TGTGCCAGCAGGAAGGCTAGCGGGATCGCCACCGGGGAGCTGTTTTTT
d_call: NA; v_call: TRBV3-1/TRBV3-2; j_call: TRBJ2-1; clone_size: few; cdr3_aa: CASGLDEQFF; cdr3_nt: TGTGCCAGTGGCCTTGATGAGCAGTTCTTC
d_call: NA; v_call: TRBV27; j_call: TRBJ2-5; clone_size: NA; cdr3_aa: CASSPPPGTPYNPDTQYF; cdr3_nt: TGTGCCAGCAGTCCTCCCCCTGGGACTCCGTACAACCCAGACACCCAGTACTTC
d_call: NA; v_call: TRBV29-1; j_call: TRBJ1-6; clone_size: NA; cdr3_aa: CSVATEYNSPLHF; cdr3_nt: TGCAGCGTTGCCACAGAATATAATTCACCCCTCCACTTT
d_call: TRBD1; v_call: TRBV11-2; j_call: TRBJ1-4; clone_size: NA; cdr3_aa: CASSLRQGGRTNEKLFF; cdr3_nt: TGTGCCAGCAGCTTGCGACAGGGGGGAAGAACTAATGAAAAACTGTTTTTT
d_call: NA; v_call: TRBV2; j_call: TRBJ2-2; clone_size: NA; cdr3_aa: CASSRRGTGELFF; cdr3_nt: TGTGCCAGCAGTAGACGGGGCACCGGGGAGCTGTTTTTT
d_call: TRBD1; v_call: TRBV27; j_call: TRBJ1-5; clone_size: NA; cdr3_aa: CASKGQGHNQPQHF; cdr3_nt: TGTGCCAGCAAAGGACAGGGACACAATCAGCCCCAGCATTTT
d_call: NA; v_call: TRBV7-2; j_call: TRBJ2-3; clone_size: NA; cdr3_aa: CASSLAVNSPTDTQYF; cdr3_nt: TGTGCCAGCAGCTTAGCAGTCAACTCTCCCACAGATACGCAGTATTTT
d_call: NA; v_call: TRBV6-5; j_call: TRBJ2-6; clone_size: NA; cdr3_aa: CASSTASGANVLTF; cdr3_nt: TGTGCCAGCAGTACAGCCTCTGGGGCCAACGTCCTGACTTTC
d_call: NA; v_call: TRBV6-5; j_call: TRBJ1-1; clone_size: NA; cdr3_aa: CASSTAVGTEAFF; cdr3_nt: TGTGCCAGCAGTACAGCTGTCGGCACTGAAGCTTTCTTT
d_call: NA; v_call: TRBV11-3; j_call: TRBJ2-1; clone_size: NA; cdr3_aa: CASSLLDNEQFF; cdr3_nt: TGTGCCAGCAGCTTATTAGACAATGAGCAGTTCTTC
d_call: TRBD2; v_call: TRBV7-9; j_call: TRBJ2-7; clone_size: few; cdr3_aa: CASSLVTSGFTSYEQYF; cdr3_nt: TGTGCCAGCAGCTTAGTAACTAGCGGGTTCACCTCCTACGAGCAGTACTTC
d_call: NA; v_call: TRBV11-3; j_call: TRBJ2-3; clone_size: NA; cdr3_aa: CASSLRGIYTDTQYF; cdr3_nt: TGTGCCAGCAGCTTACGGGGAATTTACACAGATACGCAGTATTTT
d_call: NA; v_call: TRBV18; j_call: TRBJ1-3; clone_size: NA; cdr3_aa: CASSRESTLAGNTIYF; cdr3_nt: TGTGCCAGCTCACGGGAGAGTACGTTGGCTGGAAACACCATATATTTT
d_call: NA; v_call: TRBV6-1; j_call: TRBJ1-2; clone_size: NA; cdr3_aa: CASSEDGGAANYGYTF; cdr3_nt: TGTGCCAGCAGTGAAGACGGGGGGGCTGCTAACTATGGCTACACCTTC
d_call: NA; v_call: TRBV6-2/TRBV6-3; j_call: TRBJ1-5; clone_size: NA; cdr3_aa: CASSQGGGGNQPQHF; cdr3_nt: TGTGCCAGCAGCCAAGGGGGAGGGGGCAATCAGCCCCAGCATTTT